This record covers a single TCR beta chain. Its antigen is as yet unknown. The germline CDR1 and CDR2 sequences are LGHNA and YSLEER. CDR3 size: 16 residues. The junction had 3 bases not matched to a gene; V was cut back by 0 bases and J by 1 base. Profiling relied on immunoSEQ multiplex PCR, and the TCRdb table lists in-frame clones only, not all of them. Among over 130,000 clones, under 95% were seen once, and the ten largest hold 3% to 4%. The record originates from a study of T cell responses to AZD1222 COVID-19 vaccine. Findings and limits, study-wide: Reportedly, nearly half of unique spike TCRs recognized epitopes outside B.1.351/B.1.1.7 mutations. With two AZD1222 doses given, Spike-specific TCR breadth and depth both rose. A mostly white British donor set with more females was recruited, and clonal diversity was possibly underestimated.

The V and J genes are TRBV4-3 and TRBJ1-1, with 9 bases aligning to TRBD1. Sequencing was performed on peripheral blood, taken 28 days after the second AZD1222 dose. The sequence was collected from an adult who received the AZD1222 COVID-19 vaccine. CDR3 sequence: CASSQDPQGANTEAFF. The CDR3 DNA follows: TGCGCCAGCAGCCAAGATCCACAGGGGGCGAACACTGAAGCTTTCTTT.